The clone carrying this TCR beta chain was seen ten or more times. The sample is drawn from a study of human T cells and chemical hapten exposure. This CDR3 region has 16 residues. Trimming removed 0 bases from V and 1 base from J; junction bases left unmatched: 5. Looked up from germline, CDR1 is SGHDT and CDR2 is YYEEEE. One entry per CDR3 protein, called by TCRdb with MiXCR from the RACE reads. In the table there are around 360,000 distinct CDR3 sequences, 6% to 7% of which are singletons. The sample's time point: patch test 2, 6 weeks after DPC sensitization. Indicated treatment: therapeutic diphenylcyclopropenone sensitization with weekly scalp DPC.

The source was whole blood, collected in connection with sensitization to the hapten diphenylcyclopropenone (DPC). The sequence came from a woman aged 18-29 years with alopecia areata. Some clones in this sample may be carry-over from other donors' samples. J is TRBJ2-5 and V is TRBV5-6, with 8 bases identical to TRBD1. The CDR3 region has the DNA TGTGCCAGCAGCTTGGTGGACAGGGAACTCCAAGAGACCCAGTACTTC. Its protein product is CASSLVDRELQETQYF.